These T cell receptor beta chains were read from a single sample in a study of cytomegalovirus exposure and HLA in healthy donors. Assay used: immunoSEQ multiplex PCR; TCRdb lists only in-frame clones, some missing. This table has about 50,000 clones, 75% to 80% appearing once. Material for sequencing was PBMCs. Receptor source: a middle-aged woman in good health and CMV-seropositive. The conserved cysteine and the conserved F or W are not part of the CDR3 here.

V gene: TRBV4-2
J gene: TRBJ2-1
CDR3 protein: ASSPGVGYNEQF

V gene: TRBV28
J gene: TRBJ1-4
CDR3 protein: ASSLAGDEKLF

V gene: TRBV4-3
J gene: TRBJ2-5
CDR3 protein: ASSQNGQTFGAQY

V gene: TRBV4-3
J gene: TRBJ1-2
CDR3 protein: ASSQEADSGYT

V gene: TRBV9
J gene: TRBJ2-2
CDR3 protein: ASRGGSRGSGELF

V gene: TRBV7-2
J gene: TRBJ2-1
CDR3 protein: ASSFGTYNEQF

V gene: TRBV7-9
J gene: TRBJ1-6
CDR3 protein: ASSLAGQGPGSPLH

V gene: TRBV4-1
J gene: TRBJ1-4
CDR3 protein: ASRHGTGRLSGFNEKLF

V gene: TRBV4-1
J gene: TRBJ1-3
CDR3 protein: ASSHVGGSGNTIY

V gene: TRBV11-2
J gene: TRBJ2-3
CDR3 protein: ASSLDPTQGLTDTQY

V gene: TRBV19
J gene: TRBJ1-5
CDR3 protein: ASKYDPAGDQPQH

V gene: TRBV30
J gene: TRBJ1-6
CDR3 protein: AWSVGQFNSPLH

V gene: TRBV19
J gene: TRBJ1-2
CDR3 protein: ASRSTGGSYGYT

V gene: TRBV11-1
J gene: .
CDR3 protein: ASSLAGTGTYEQY

V gene: TRBV11-3
J gene: TRBJ2-2
CDR3 protein: ASSLLNTGELF

V gene: TRBV7-2
J gene: TRBJ1-1
CDR3 protein: ASSLASLLGPEAF

V gene: TRBV7-2
J gene: TRBJ2-7
CDR3 protein: ASSLPQGSEQY

V gene: TRBV7-6
J gene: TRBJ2-7
CDR3 protein: ASSLSGGATLYEQY

V gene: TRBV28
J gene: TRBJ1-5
CDR3 protein: ASSLSGQPQH

V gene: TRBV9
J gene: TRBJ2-3
CDR3 protein: ASSQEGGYTDTQY

V gene: TRBV4-1
J gene: TRBJ2-7
CDR3 protein: ASSHDVDSLGGSSQQY

V gene: TRBV19
J gene: TRBJ1-1
CDR3 protein: ASNRQGIITEAF

V gene: TRBV6-4
J gene: TRBJ1-6
CDR3 protein: ASAQGSSYNSPLH

V gene: TRBV30
J gene: TRBJ1-5
CDR3 protein: AWSVDRGPPGSNQPQH

V gene: TRBV4-1
J gene: TRBJ1-2
CDR3 protein: ASSQLRDSYGYT

V gene: TRBV10-3
J gene: TRBJ1-3
CDR3 protein: AIGRDGNTIY

V gene: TRBV30
J gene: TRBJ2-7
CDR3 protein: ARGQGVDEQY

V gene: TRBV5-1
J gene: TRBJ2-2
CDR3 protein: ASSLDRTGELF